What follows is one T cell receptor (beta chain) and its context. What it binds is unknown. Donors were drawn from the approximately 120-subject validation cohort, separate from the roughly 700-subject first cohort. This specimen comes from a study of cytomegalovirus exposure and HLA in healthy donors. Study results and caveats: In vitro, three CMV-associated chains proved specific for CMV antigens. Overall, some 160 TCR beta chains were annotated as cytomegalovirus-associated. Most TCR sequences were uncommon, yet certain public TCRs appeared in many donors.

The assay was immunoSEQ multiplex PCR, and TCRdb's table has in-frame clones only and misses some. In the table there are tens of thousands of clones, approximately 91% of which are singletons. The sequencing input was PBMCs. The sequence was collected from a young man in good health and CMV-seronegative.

The CDR3 nucleotides read TGTGCCAGCAGTCCGCAATTTAGCGGGAGGTATTTTGATACGCAGTATTTT. Residues: CASSPQFSGRYFDTQYF. This sequence joins TRBV27 and TRBJ2-3; 10 bases match TRBD2. The CDR3 is 17 residues long. The germline CDR1 and CDR2 sequences are MNHEY and SMNVEV (reference sequence). Unmatched junction bases numbered 14, after V lost 5 bases and J lost 6 bases.